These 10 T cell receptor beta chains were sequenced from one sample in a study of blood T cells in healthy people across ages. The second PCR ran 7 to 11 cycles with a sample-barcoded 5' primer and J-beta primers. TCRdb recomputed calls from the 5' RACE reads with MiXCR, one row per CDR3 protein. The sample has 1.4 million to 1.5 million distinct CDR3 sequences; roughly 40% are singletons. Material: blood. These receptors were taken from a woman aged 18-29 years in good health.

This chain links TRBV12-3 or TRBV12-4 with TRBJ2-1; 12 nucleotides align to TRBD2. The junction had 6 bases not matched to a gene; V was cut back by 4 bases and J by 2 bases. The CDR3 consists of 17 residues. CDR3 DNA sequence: TGTGCCAGCAGTTGGGGGAGGACTAGCGGGACCTACAATGAGCAGTTCTTC. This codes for CASSWGRTSGTYNEQFF.

CDR3 sequence reads: CSARDIIAGAPSYEQYF. The CDR3 nucleotides are TGCAGTGCTAGAGATATAATAGCGGGAGCCCCCTCCTACGAGCAGTACTTC. This rearrangement joins TRBV20-1 to TRBJ2-7; 9 bases match TRBD2. The CDR3 has 17 residues. V gave up 0 bases and J gave up 0 bases; unmatched junction bases: 9. The germline CDR1 and CDR2 sequences are DFQATT and SNEGSKA (reference sequence).

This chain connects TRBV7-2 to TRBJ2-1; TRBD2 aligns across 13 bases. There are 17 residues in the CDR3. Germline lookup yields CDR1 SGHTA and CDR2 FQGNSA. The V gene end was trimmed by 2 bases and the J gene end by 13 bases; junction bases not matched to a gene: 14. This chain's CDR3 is CASSLTSGGALRETQFF. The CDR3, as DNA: TGTGCCAGCAGCTTAACTAGCGGGGGGGCGTTGAGAGAGACCCAGTTCTTC.

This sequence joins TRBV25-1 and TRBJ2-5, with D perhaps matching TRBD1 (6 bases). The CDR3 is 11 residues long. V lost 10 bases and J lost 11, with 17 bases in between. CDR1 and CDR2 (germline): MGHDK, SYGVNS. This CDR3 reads CATEGVPEQYF. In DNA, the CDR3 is TGTGCCACTGAGGGGGTCCCTGAGCAGTACTTC.

This CDR3 is CASSYSWDRGLYEQYF. CDR3 sequence (DNA): TGTGCCAGCAGTTACTCGTGGGACAGGGGACTTTACGAGCAGTACTTC. The gene calls are TRBV6-2 or TRBV6-3 and TRBJ2-7, with 10 bases identical to TRBD1. The V gene's germline CDR1 is MNHEY and CDR2 SVGEGT. The CDR3 runs 16 residues. The V segment lost 0 bases and the J segment 4 bases; nucleotides outside the gene matches: 6.

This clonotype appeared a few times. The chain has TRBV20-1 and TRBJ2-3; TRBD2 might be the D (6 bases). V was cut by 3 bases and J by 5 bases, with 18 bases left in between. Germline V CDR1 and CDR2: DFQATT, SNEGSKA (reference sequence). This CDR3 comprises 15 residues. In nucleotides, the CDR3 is TGCAGTGCTAGGATCCCAGGAGGGCCTGGAGATACGCAGTATTTT. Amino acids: CSARIPGGPGDTQYF.

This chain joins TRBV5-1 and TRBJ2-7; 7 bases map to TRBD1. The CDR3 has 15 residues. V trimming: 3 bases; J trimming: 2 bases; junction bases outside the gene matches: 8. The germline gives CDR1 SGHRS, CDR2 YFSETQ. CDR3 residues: CASSSNPGQPYEQYF. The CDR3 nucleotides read TGCGCCAGCAGCTCTAATCCGGGACAGCCCTACGAGCAGTACTTC.

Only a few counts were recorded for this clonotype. For the CDR3, the DNA is TGTGCCACCACTGGCAGGGGGCTAGGTCAGCCCCAGCATTTT. Protein product: CATTGRGLGQPQHF. The rearrangement links TRBV15 to TRBJ1-5; 8 positions agree with TRBD1. The CDR3 is made up of 14 amino acids. J was trimmed by 6 bases and V by 7 bases; bases with no gene match: 8. Germline values: CDR1 LNHNV, CDR2 YYDKDF (reference sequence).

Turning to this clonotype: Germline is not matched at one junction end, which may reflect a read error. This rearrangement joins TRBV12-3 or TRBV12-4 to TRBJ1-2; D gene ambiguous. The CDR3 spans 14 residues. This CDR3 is CVSSEPGRSYGYTF. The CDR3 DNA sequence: TGTGTCAGCAGCGAACCCGGCAGGTCCTATGGCTACACCTTC.

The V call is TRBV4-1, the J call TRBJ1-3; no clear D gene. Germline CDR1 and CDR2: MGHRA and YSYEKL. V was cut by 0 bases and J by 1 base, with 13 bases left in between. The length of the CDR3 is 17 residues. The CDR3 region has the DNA TGCGCCAGCAGCCAAGATCGAGGGCGCGAATCTGGAAACACCATATATTTT. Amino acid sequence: CASSQDRGRESGNTIYF.